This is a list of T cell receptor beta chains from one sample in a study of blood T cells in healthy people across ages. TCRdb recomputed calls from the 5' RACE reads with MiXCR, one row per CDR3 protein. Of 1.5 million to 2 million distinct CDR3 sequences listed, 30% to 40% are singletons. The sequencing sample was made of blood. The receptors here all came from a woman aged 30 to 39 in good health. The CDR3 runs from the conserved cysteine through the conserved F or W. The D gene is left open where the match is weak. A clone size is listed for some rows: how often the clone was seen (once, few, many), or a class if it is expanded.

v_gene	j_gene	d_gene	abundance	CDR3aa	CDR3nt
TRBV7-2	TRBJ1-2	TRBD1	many	CASSLRTGSNYGYTF	TGTGCCAGCAGCTTAAGGACAGGTTCGAACTATGGCTACACCTTC
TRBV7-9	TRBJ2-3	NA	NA	CASSFVGIIDTQYF	TGTGCCAGCAGCTTCGTGGGGATCATAGATACGCAGTATTTT
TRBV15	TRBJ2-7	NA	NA	CATSRGAEASYEQYF	TGTGCCACCAGCAGAGGTGCAGAGGCCTCCTACGAGCAGTACTTC
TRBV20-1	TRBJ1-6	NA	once	CSASRGLGNSPLHF	TGCAGTGCTAGCCGGGGACTTGGTAATTCACCCCTCCACTTT
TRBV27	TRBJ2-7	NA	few	CASSPNSAVTYEQYF	TGTGCCAGCAGCCCGAACTCCGCTGTAACCTACGAGCAGTACTTC
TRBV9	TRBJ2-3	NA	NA	CASSVAASVVDAQYF	TGTGCCAGCAGCGTAGCTGCTAGCGTGGTTGATGCGCAGTATTTT
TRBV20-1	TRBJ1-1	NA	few	CSARVLGGTEAFF	TGCAGTGCTAGAGTACTCGGAGGGACTGAAGCTTTCTTT
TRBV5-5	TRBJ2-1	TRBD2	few	CASSGTGTTWNEQFF	TGTGCCAGCAGCGGTACCGGGACTACGTGGAATGAGCAGTTCTTC
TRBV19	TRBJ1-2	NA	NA	CASSMVARPTYGYTF	TGTGCCAGTAGTATGGTGGCCAGACCAACCTATGGCTACACCTTC
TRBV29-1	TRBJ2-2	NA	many	CSVEASAKSGNTGELFF	TGCAGCGTTGAGGCATCGGCTAAAAGCGGGAACACCGGGGAGCTGTTTTTT
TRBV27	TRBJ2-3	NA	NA	CASSPKGGYTDTQYF	TGTGCCAGCAGTCCCAAGGGGGGATACACAGATACGCAGTATTTT
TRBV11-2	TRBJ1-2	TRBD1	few	CASSSQTGTGYGYTF	TGTGCCAGCAGCTCTCAGACAGGGACGGGCTATGGCTACACCTTC
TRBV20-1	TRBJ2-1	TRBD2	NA	CSAPLPSGRFNEQFF	TGCAGTGCTCCTCTTCCTAGCGGGAGATTCAATGAGCAGTTCTTC
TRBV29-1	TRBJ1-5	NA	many	CSVAWERNQPQHF	TGCAGCGTTGCCTGGGAGCGCAATCAGCCCCAGCATTTT
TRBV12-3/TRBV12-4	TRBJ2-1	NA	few	CASSLDGVGNEQFF	TGTGCCAGCAGCTTGGACGGGGTAGGGAATGAGCAGTTCTTC
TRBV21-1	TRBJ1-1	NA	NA	CASSKYVGRPKPGMSTEAFF	TGTGCCAGCAGCAAGTACGTTGGACGACCGAAACCTGGGATGAGCACTGAAGCTTTCTTT
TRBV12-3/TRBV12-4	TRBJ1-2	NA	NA	CASSPAKELGYGYTF	TGTGCCAGCAGTCCGGCCAAGGAATTAGGGTATGGCTACACCTTC
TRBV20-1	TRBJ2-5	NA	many	CSARGPSQQETQYF	TGCAGTGCTAGAGGGCCTAGCCAACAAGAGACCCAGTACTTC
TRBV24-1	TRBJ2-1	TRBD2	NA	CATSDGLASYNEQFF	TGTGCCACCAGTGATGGACTAGCCTCCTACAATGAGCAGTTCTTC
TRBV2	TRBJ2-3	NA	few	CASSEIRAQYF	TGTGCCAGCAGTGAAATCAGGGCGCAGTATTTT